The source of this T cell receptor beta chain is a study of blood T cells in healthy people across ages. Study overall: Roughly one uniquely barcoded beta molecule per two T cells was captured. The study, taken as a whole, reports: Conclusively comparing naive with antigen-experienced cells was impossible with unsorted PBMCs.

Remarks on this clonotype: Antigen: not known.

V trimming: 3 bases; J trimming: 3 bases; junction bases outside the gene matches: 6. CDR1 is DFQATT and CDR2 is SNEGSKA in the germline V gene (reference sequence). The CDR3 extends over 14 amino acids. The authors ran a second PCR of about 6 to 11 cycles using a sample-barcoded 5' primer and a J-beta primer mix. TCRdb passed the 5' RACE reads through MiXCR, listing each CDR3 protein once. The profile shows 540,000 or so distinct CDR3 sequences, 27% of them singletons. The clonotype comes from an older woman in good health. The chain uses TRBV20-1 and TRBJ2-3; 7 positions match TRBD2. Sequenced material: blood. CDR3 DNA: TGCAGTGCTAGGTTGGCGGGGGAAACAGATACGCAGTATTTT. This codes for CSARLAGETDTQYF.